Reported below is one TCR beta chain. Per the authors' pipeline: Estimates of nucleated cell counts were drawn from the amplification of reference gene primers. This table comes from immunoSEQ multiplex PCR, and its TCRdb copy is limited to in-frame clones, with some not included. That table is the source of V, J and clone size, and D and trimming were worked out from the DNA. The table shows 350,000 to 450,000 clones, with 75% to 90% occurring only once. This record belongs to a study of blood T cell repertoires in COVID-19. The CDR3 totals 20 residues. The germline gives CDR1 WNHNN, CDR2 SYGVQD (reference sequence). Trimming at V came to 4 bases and at J to 0 bases, leaving 14 bases not matched to a gene.

The receptor was isolated from a woman under 30 with acute or convalescent COVID-19. The sequenced sample consisted of peripheral blood. The chain carries TRBV10-1 and TRBJ2-1, with 11 positions matching TRBD2. CDR3 region: CASSATGTSGLQSSYNEQFF. CDR3 bases: TGCGCCAGCAGTGCTACCGGGACTAGCGGACTTCAGAGCTCCTACAATGAGCAGTTCTTC.